There are a few counts of the clone carrying this TCR beta chain. Its antigen remains unknown. The data stem from a study of blood T cells in healthy people across ages. Study results and limitations: With naive T cell percentage, TCR beta diversity showed a strong correlation. Roughly linear age-related decline in beta diversity appeared, significant by age 40. Those diversity estimates obtained from one million T cells were thought to be underestimates.

Together with a sample-barcoded 5' primer, a J-beta primer mix was included in a second PCR lasting roughly 6 to 12 cycles. TCRdb passed the 5' RACE reads through MiXCR, listing each CDR3 protein once. The sample lists about 970,000 distinct CDR3 sequences, about 53% occurring once. The CDR3 extends over 10 amino acids. Trimming pared 7 bases from V and 11 bases from J, leaving 12 bases between. Per the germline V gene, CDR1 is SNHLY and CDR2 is FYNNEI. Per individual sample, total RNA of at least 5.5 micrograms was extracted. The TCR comes from a woman aged 55-70 years in good health. Source material: blood. The chain links TRBV2 to TRBJ2-7; D might be TRBD2 (5 bases). The CDR3 DNA is TGTGCCAGCATAGGGCTAGCAAAGTACTTC. This sequence encodes CASIGLAKYF.